This T cell receptor beta chain was sequenced for a study of T cell responses to AZD1222 COVID-19 vaccine. CDR1 is SGHDT and CDR2 is YYEEEE in the germline V gene. The CDR3 spans 14 residues. V lost 4 bases, J lost 4 bases, and 5 bases stayed unmatched. This clone was detected only once. The assay was immunoSEQ multiplex PCR, and TCRdb's table has in-frame clones only and misses some. The sample records roughly 130,000 clones, roughly 90% being singletons. The sequences come from peripheral blood, collected on day 0 of AZD1222 vaccination. V is TRBV5-6 and J is TRBJ1-2, with 9 bases that match TRBD1. The source of this sequence is an adult in good health. In DNA, the CDR3 is TGTGCCAGCAGCCAGGACAGGGGATCCTATGGCTACACCTTC. It specifies CASSQDRGSYGYTF.